This T cell receptor (beta chain) was found in a study of blood T cells in healthy people across ages. Study-wide results and caveats: Lack of knowledge of donor CMV status possibly confounded expanded clonotype changes.

PBMCs, at least 6 million per sample, were isolated. A second about 7 to 12 cycle PCR used barcoded and J-beta primers. TCRdb fed the 5' RACE reads into MiXCR, producing one record per CDR3 protein. The table includes about 1,000,000 distinct CDR3 sequences, more than 40% detected once. This clonotype was detected a few times. Its antigen remains unknown. The CDR3 runs to 11 residues. The TCR comes from a woman aged 60-70 years in good health. The sequenced sample consisted of blood. The rearrangement uses TRBV21-1 and TRBJ2-5; the tabulated D call, TRBD2, remains unverified against the DNA. TRBV21-1 is labeled a pseudogene. The CDR3 sequence is CAPGGQETQYF. CDR3 in DNA: TGTGCCCCGGGGGGGCAAGAGACCCAGTACTTC.